The source of this T cell receptor (beta chain) is a study of cytomegalovirus exposure and HLA in healthy donors. Background on the study: Among the 398 genotyped donors, 81% were placed in the Caucasian-associated ancestry cluster.

Study-level results: The authors later found most CMV-associated TCR beta chains appeared HLA-restricted. An analysis that was carried out later associated 15,000 to 20,000 TCR beta sequences with HLA alleles at 0.05 false discovery rate.

With respect to this clone: The antigen is unknown. The junction departs from the called germline gene at one end, perhaps through a read error.

Germline CDR1 SGHTA, CDR2 FQGNSA. The CDR3 covers 13 residues. Amplification used 60 Vbeta primers and 13 Jbeta primers. TCRdb's table, derived via immunoSEQ multiplex PCR, lists solely in-frame clones and lacks some. The table lists about 160,000 clones, roughly 75% of them singletons. The chain carries TRBV7-2 and TRBJ2-4; tentative D call: TRBD2 (6 bases). The receptor's source is a female donor in good health and CMV-seronegative. The material sequenced was PBMCs. The CDR3 sequence is CASSLKGGNSQYF. DNA for the CDR3: TGTGCCAGCAGCTTAAAGGGAGGAAACAGTCAGTACTTC.